These 27 T cell receptor beta chains came from one sample sequenced in a study of beta chain features in type 1 diabetes. Since all of the isolated RNA was reverse transcribed, expressed TCRB transcripts were what got sequenced. Here immunoSEQ multiplex PCR was the method, and the copy in TCRdb shows in-frame clones only, minus some. The sample consists of 400,000 to 600,000 clones, about 29% of them appearing once. Sample: naive CD4+ T cells from blood. The receptors come from a man aged 18-30 years in good health.

V and J are TRBV5-6 and TRBJ2-1; TRBD2 matches 11 bases. CDR1 and CDR2 from the germline V gene are SGHDT and YYEEEE. The CDR3 length is 15 residues. The V gene end was trimmed by 0 bases and the J gene end by 7 bases; junction bases not matched to a gene: 3. CDR3 sequence: CASSLVAGGPNEQFF. In DNA form, the CDR3 reads TGTGCCAGCAGCTTGGTAGCGGGAGGGCCAAATGAGCAGTTCTTC. Full variable domain (missing parts from reference TRBV5-6 and TRBJ2-1): DAGVTQSPTHLIKTRGQQVTLRCSPKSGHDTVSWYQQALGQGPQFIFQYYEEEERQRGNFPDRFSGHQFPNYSSELNVNALLLGDSALYLCASSLVAGGPNEQFFGPGTRLTVL.

V gene TRBV5-6 combines with J gene TRBJ2-5; possibly TRBD2 for D (5 bases). The CDR3 has 12 amino acids. Trimming took off 8 bases at V and 5 bases at J, with 13 bases between the two ends. The germline V gene encodes CDR1 SGHDT and CDR2 YYEEEE. CDR3 nucleotide sequence: TGTGCCAGTACTCGAGGGCTGGAGACCCAGTACTTC. Protein sequence: CASTRGLETQYF. Full variable domain (outside the CDR3, taken from reference TRBV5-6 and TRBJ2-5): DAGVTQSPTHLIKTRGQQVTLRCSPKSGHDTVSWYQQALGQGPQFIFQYYEEEERQRGNFPDRFSGHQFPNYSSELNVNALLLGDSALYLCASTRGLETQYFGPGTRLLVL.

The CDR3 is CSASGAEQYF. The CDR3 DNA is TGCAGTGCTAGTGGCGCGGAGCAGTACTTC. This chain links TRBV20-1 with TRBJ2-7; D gene ambiguous. Trimming cost V 3 bases and J 7 bases, with 7 bases left between them. Germline CDR1 DFQATT, CDR2 SNEGSKA (reference sequence). This CDR3 spans 10 amino acids.

This clone was seen a handful of times. The chain links TRBV28 to TRBJ1-1, with D possibly matching TRBD1 (5 bases). V lost 7 bases, J lost 1 base, and 13 bases lay in between. The CDR3 loop spans 14 amino acids. The germline gives CDR1 MDHEN, CDR2 SYDVKM. The CDR3 DNA follows: TGTGCCAGCACCCCCGGGGGACGGAACACTGAAGCTTTCTTT. Residues: CASTPGGRNTEAFF.

This rearrangement joins TRBV7-6 to TRBJ2-1; perhaps TRBD1 as D (6 bases). The V and J ends lost 5 bases and 8 bases respectively, with 19 bases between them. This CDR3 has 15 residues. Germline V gives CDR1 SGHVS, CDR2 FNYEAQ. CDR3 residues: CASSAFLQGRDEQFF. The DNA for the CDR3 is TGTGCCAGCAGCGCGTTCCTCCAGGGGCGGGATGAGCAGTTCTTC.

The chain uses TRBV4-3 and TRBJ2-5; TRBD2 aligns across 14 bases. Germline assignment: CDR1 LGHNA and CDR2 YSLEER. This CDR3 contains 16 residues. With 2 bases clipped from V and 3 bases from J, the junction kept 2 bases outside the gene matches. CDR3 amino acids: CASSQQGLAGEETQYF. In DNA form, the CDR3 reads TGCGCCAGCAGCCAACAGGGACTAGCGGGAGAAGAGACCCAGTACTTC.

The chain is built from TRBV29-1 and TRBJ2-7; possibly TRBD1 for D (5 bases). The CDR3 covers 11 residues. V was clipped by 6 bases and J by 5 bases, with 11 bases between them. Germline V gives CDR1 SQVTM, CDR2 ANQGSEA. Written as DNA, the CDR3 is TGCAGCGTGGGCCTAGGGGACGAGCAGTACTTC. It codes for CSVGLGDEQYF.

This clone was counted only a few times. The gene calls are TRBV9 and TRBJ2-3; no clear D. The CDR3 length is 13 residues. Germline lookup yields CDR1 SGDLS and CDR2 YYNGEE. The V end was cut by 4 bases, the J end by 6 bases, with 12 bases between. The CDR3 loop is CASSPTSRDTQYF. In DNA, the CDR3 is TGTGCCAGCAGCCCGACCTCTAGGGATACGCAGTATTTT.

The V and J genes are TRBV7-9 and TRBJ2-3; weak D call: TRBD2 (5 bases). V shed 2 bases and J shed 0 bases, with 18 bases lying between them. Germline V CDR1 and CDR2: SEHNR, FQNEAQ (reference sequence). The CDR3 sequence is 18 residues long. The CDR3 reads CASSLSRVASRSTDTQYF. For the CDR3, the DNA is TGTGCCAGCAGCTTATCGAGGGTAGCGTCACGGAGCACAGATACGCAGTATTTT.

This rearrangement joins TRBV28 to TRBJ2-7; possible D gene TRBD2, 5 bases. Per the germline V gene, CDR1 is MDHEN and CDR2 is SYDVKM. V lost 6 bases and J lost 3, with 15 bases in between. The CDR3 runs to 14 residues. CDR3 sequence reads: CASRLGLAIYEQYF. For the CDR3, the DNA is TGTGCCAGCAGATTAGGTCTAGCTATCTACGAGCAGTACTTC.

In its sample, this clone was seen a few times. The same CDR3 is also encoded by other DNA sequences in this sample. V and J are TRBV30 and TRBJ1-1, with D maybe TRBD1 (5 bases). The V and J ends lost 0 bases and 3 bases respectively, with 8 bases between them. The length of the CDR3 is 13 residues. From germline, CDR1 is GTSNPN and CDR2 SVGIG (reference sequence). The CDR3 protein is CAWSVRGDTEAFF. The CDR3 DNA is TGTGCCTGGAGTGTAAGGGGCGACACTGAAGCTTTCTTT.

This chain joins TRBV30 and TRBJ1-2; 8 bases are a match to TRBD1. The CDR3 covers 16 residues. CDR1 is GTSNPN, CDR2 SVGIG, per germline (reference sequence). Germline trimming cut 3 bases from V and 5 bases from J; bases unmatched to any gene: 14. Written as DNA, the CDR3 is TGTGCCTGGAGGGCAAGAAGAGGACAGGGAGTTTATGGCTACACCTTC. Amino acids: CAWRARRGQGVYGYTF.

The gene calls are TRBV30 and TRBJ2-7; TRBD2 matches at 15 bases. Trimming removed 2 bases from V and 5 bases from J; junction bases left unmatched: 7. The germline gives CDR1 GTSNPN, CDR2 SVGIG (reference sequence). This CDR3 has 16 residues. CDR3 DNA: TGTGCCTGGAGTACCGGACTAGCGGGAGGGGTGAACGAGCAGTACTTC. Translated, it gives CAWSTGLAGGVNEQYF.

The rearrangement joins TRBV4-2 to TRBJ2-1; 12 bases match TRBD2. Germline V CDR1 and CDR2: LGHNA, YNFKEQ. The ends lost 8 bases at V and 4 bases at J; junction bases unmatched: 3. CDR3 length equals 14 residues. The CDR3 reads CASSLAGGYNEQFF. The CDR3 DNA follows: TGTGCCAGCTCGCTAGCGGGAGGGTACAATGAGCAGTTCTTC.

The chain combines TRBV2 with TRBJ2-1; 11 positions match TRBD2. The J segment lost 0 bases and the V segment lost 4 bases, leaving 5 bases of the junction unmatched. This CDR3 region has 17 residues. Per germline, CDR1 SNHLY and CDR2 FYNNEI. This CDR3 reads CASSVGSGRVSYNEQFF. Here the CDR3 DNA reads TGTGCCAGCAGTGTCGGTAGCGGGAGGGTCTCCTACAATGAGCAGTTCTTC.

The chain recombines TRBV7-2 with TRBJ2-1; D may be TRBD1 (5 bases). The germline gives CDR1 SGHTA, CDR2 FQGNSA. This CDR3 comprises 13 residues. The V and J ends lost 6 bases and 7 bases respectively, with 13 bases between them. In DNA, the CDR3 is TGTGCCAGCAGACAGCAGGGCTGGAATGAGCAGTTCTTC. It translates to CASRQQGWNEQFF.

This clone appeared a few times. The gene calls are TRBV30 and TRBJ2-2; D might be TRBD1 or TRBD2, each matching 5 bases. The CDR3 is 15 residues long. Germline CDR1 reads GTSNPN; CDR2 reads SVGIG (reference sequence). V gave up 1 base and J gave up 4 bases, with 13 bases separating them. Here the CDR3 reads CAWSGPGLGTGELFF. The CDR3 DNA sequence: TGTGCCTGGAGTGGCCCGGGGCTGGGCACCGGGGAGCTGTTTTTT. Using reference TRBV30 and TRBJ2-2 for the parts outside the CDR3, the full variable domain is SQTIHQWPATLVQPVGSPLSLECTVEGTSNPNLYWYRQAAGRGLQLLFYSVGIGQISSEVPQNLSASRPQDRQFILSSKKLLLSDSGFYLCAWSGPGLGTGELFFGEGSRLTVL.

This clone has only a few counts. This chain uses TRBV19 with TRBJ2-3; D is undetermined. The CDR3 extends over 14 amino acids. Trimming left V 5 bases short and J 8 bases short, with 17 bases between. The germline V gene encodes CDR1 LNHDA and CDR2 SQIVND (reference sequence). As DNA, the CDR3 is TGTGCCAGTAGTCCCAGACCCAGTGGGCGTACGCAGTATTTT. Translating gives CASSPRPSGRTQYF. Together with reference TRBV19 and TRBJ2-3, the CDR3 gives the full variable domain: DGGITQSPKYLFRKEGQNVTLSCEQNLNHDAMYWYRQDPGQGLRLIYYSQIVNDFQKGDIAEGYSVSREKKESFPLTVTSAQKNPTAFYLCASSPRPSGRTQYFGPGTRLTVL.

V gene TRBV2 combines with J gene TRBJ2-3, with a tentative D call TRBD2 (5 bases). The CDR3 has 15 amino acids. Germline-derived CDR1 and CDR2 are SNHLY and FYNNEI. V dropped 1 base and J dropped 2 bases, with 10 bases sitting between them. The CDR3 spells CASSEDLAVTDTQYF. Here the CDR3 DNA reads TGTGCCAGCAGTGAAGACCTAGCCGTCACAGATACGCAGTATTTT.

This clone was observed a handful of times. The chain uses TRBV2 and TRBJ2-1, with TRBD2 matching 9 bases. This CDR3 comprises 14 residues. Germline-derived CDR1 and CDR2 are SNHLY and FYNNEI. V gave up 8 bases and J gave up 6 bases; unmatched junction bases: 8. The CDR3 sequence is CASEEREEVNEQFF. In DNA form, the CDR3 reads TGTGCCAGCGAAGAGCGGGAGGAGGTCAATGAGCAGTTCTTC.

CDR3 nucleotides: TGTGCCAGCAGCTCAGATATAGCGGAAGAGACCCAGTACTTC. This sequence encodes CASSSDIAEETQYF. The chain couples TRBV7-2 to TRBJ2-5; possibly TRBD2 for D (6 bases). The CDR3 has 14 amino acids. Germline-derived CDR1 and CDR2 are SGHTA and FQGNSA. V lost 4 bases to trimming and J lost 3 bases, with 12 bases between them.

The chain couples TRBV20-1 to TRBJ2-7, with D possibly matching TRBD2 (6 bases). Trimming took 7 bases from V and 3 from J, leaving 10 bases between them. CDR1 and CDR2 from the germline V gene are DFQATT and SNEGSKA (reference sequence). The length of the CDR3 is 11 residues. The DNA for the CDR3 is TGCAGTGTCCTGCGGGACTACGAGCAGTACTTC. It encodes CSVLRDYEQYF.

This clone was seen only a few times. This rearrangement joins TRBV4-3 to TRBJ2-5; no firm D call. The CDR3 consists of 13 residues. Trimming took 2 bases from V and 5 from J, leaving 9 bases between them. The V gene's germline CDR1 is LGHNA and CDR2 YSLEER. CDR3 residues: CASSQQYGETQYF. The DNA for the CDR3 is TGCGCCAGCAGCCAACAGTACGGGGAGACCCAGTACTTC.

This clone was detected only a few times. J is TRBJ2-7 and V is TRBV15, with D possibly matching TRBD2 (5 bases). Trimming removed 1 base from V and 1 base from J, with 17 bases in between. CDR3 length equals 17 residues. CDR1 LNHNV and CDR2 YYDKDF come from the germline V gene (reference sequence). The CDR3 DNA follows: TGTGCCACCAGCAGAGCTGGACTTGGACGGATGTCCTACGAGCAGTACTTC. This gives the protein CATSRAGLGRMSYEQYF.

The sample holds a few counts of this clone. The rearrangement uses TRBV29-1 and TRBJ2-3; 8 bases line up with TRBD1. Per the germline V gene, CDR1 is SQVTM and CDR2 is ANQGSEA. The CDR3 has 18 amino acids. Trimming cost V 7 bases and J 3 bases; bases outside gene matches: 21. This CDR3 reads CSGGGQGFMNQLTDTQYF. The CDR3 region has the DNA TGCAGCGGTGGAGGACAGGGATTTATGAATCAATTAACAGATACGCAGTATTTT.

This clone was recorded a few times. Other DNA sequences in this sample translate to the same CDR3. The chain uses TRBV7-2 and TRBJ2-1; weak D call: TRBD2 (6 bases). The CDR3 length is 16 residues. Germline V lookup: CDR1 SGHTA, CDR2 FQGNSA. V shed 0 bases and J shed 2 bases, with 11 bases lying between them. The CDR3 DNA reads TGTGCCAGCAGCTTAGCAGGGACTGGAGCCTACAATGAGCAGTTCTTC. Its translation is CASSLAGTGAYNEQFF. Based on the CDR3 plus reference TRBV7-2 and TRBJ2-1, the full variable domain is GAGVSQSPSNKVTEKGKDVELRCDPISGHTALYWYRQSLGQGLEFLIYFQGNSAPDKSGLPSDRFSAERTGGSVSTLTIQRTQQEDSAVYLCASSLAGTGAYNEQFFGPGTRLTVL.

The chain uses TRBV5-1 and TRBJ2-3, with TRBD1 matching 9 bases. Germline V gives CDR1 SGHRS, CDR2 YFSETQ. V was pared by 6 bases and J by 1 base, with 6 bases of the junction left unmatched. This CDR3 has 15 residues. As DNA, the CDR3 is TGCGCCAGCACATCAGGGACAGGGCGCACAGATACGCAGTATTTT. This gives the protein CASTSGTGRTDTQYF.